The T cell receptor delta chain under discussion was sequenced for a study of DNA immune sequencing with unique molecular identifiers (dated by TCRdb to 2019 to 2021). Notes on the research overall: Using immunomagnetic cell separation, gammadelta T cells were enriched from buffy coats, and the genomic DNA of these cells was sequenced. An ultrasensitive DNA-based TRD repertoire sequencing method using PCR-introduced unique molecular identifiers was developed and validated in the study. To compare enriched with non-enriched material, approximately 97 ng of enriched gammadelta T-cell DNA and 1 ug of non-enriched PBMC DNA were sequenced. The method was validated on synthetic reference molecules and on blood samples from healthy individuals. gammadelta T cells were enriched from PBMC of 10 healthy individuals by fluorescence-activated cell sorting. Donors were healthy individuals, with fewer than 11 donors profiled from sorted peripheral blood gammadelta T cells.

After removal of 3 bases from V and 0 bases from J, the junction retains 15 bases not matched to a gene. The CDR3 spans 18 residues, from the cysteine through the phenylalanine. Only the CDR3 DNA stays, 54 bases, in frame from base 1. CDR1 and CDR2 were assigned from the germline V gene as GEAIGNYY and EKD. Receptor libraries were prepared by multiplex PCR. A 32-plex assay amplified the genomic DNA, with primers for all 8 TRDV and 4 TRDJ genes spanning the CDR3. A 12-nucleotide UMI was attached over approximately 3 barcoding PCR cycles, and a second PCR was then run with Illumina adapter primers. AMPure XP beads were used to purify the libraries, whose quality was checked on a Fragment Analyzer using the HS NGS Fragment kit. The sequencing was run with an Illumina MiniSeq mid-output kit, including approximately 20% PhiX, and 150 cycles of paired-end reads. The paper's data handling went like this. MIGEC version 1.2.9 was used to process reads, grouping reads by UMI and building error-corrected consensus sequences. For post-processing, modified scripts from VDJtools version 1.2.1 were used together with the tcR R package. Identical DNA sequences were merged into single rows after TCRdb reprocessed the public reads with CATT. The V and J calls were determined by TCRdb, not by the authors. The sample yields approximately 2,000 delta-chain clones; 5% to 8% were counted once. The ten largest clones capture roughly 51% of the sample.

Remarks on this clone: Which antigen it targets is not known. A far bigger clonotype differs at one base, so this is likely a read error. The sample carries other DNA sequences with the same CDR3.

What the research found in general, with its limitations: TRD repertoire diversity varied between healthy donors, with several donors highly oligoclonal where top 5 clonotypes exceeded half of productive molecules. Among clonotypes in healthy donors, the most frequent TRD rearrangement was TRDV2 paired with TRDJ1. Novel TRD sequences not targeted by the primers cannot be detected by the primer-based approach.

The sequence joins TRDV2 to TRDJ1; 7 bases in the junction line up with TRDD3. Material for sequencing was gamma-delta T cells from buffy coat blood. This TCR derives from a human donor in good health. The DNA is as follows: TGTGCCTGTGACCCGGTACTGGGGACTCTTCCGTACACCGATAAACTCATCTTT. Its protein is CACDPVLGTLPYTDKLIF.